This TCR beta chain was identified in a study of naive and memory T cell subsets (dated by TCRdb to about 2017). Study-wide context: Sorted naive and memory T cell subsets from peripheral blood were analyzed in the study using a UMI-based, open-source pipeline for TCR alpha and beta sequencing. The results of the functional CMV T cell responses matched the IgG serology results in every case. RNA was DNase-treated and reverse transcribed with TCR constant-region primers, mostly using SuperScript III.

Study-wide findings and limitations: Single alpha or beta chain sequences, rather than paired alpha/beta receptors, were used to define clonotypes. RNA-based TCR counts may be affected by expression changes linked to T cell activation and differentiation. Once error correction was done, more than 90% of naive TCR sequences showed up just once, which made the naive abundance distributions much steeper than those of the memory subsets. Gini index rose and Shannon and inverse Simpson diversity fell from naive through CM, EM and EMRA in both CD4 and CD8 cells. TCR abundance followed a power law whose exponent differed between naive and memory subsets but was consistent across the three individuals. The repertoire findings for the naive and memory subsets could not be validated against a ground truth because none was available. A few larger clonotypes were present in naive repertoires, especially CD8 naive repertoires, and these clonotypes were possibly memory cells re-expressing CD45RA.

The library relied on UMI-ligation and nested PCR. An equimolar mix of two oligonucleotides covering both TRBC1 and TRBC2 was used as the beta constant-region primer. The ligated cDNA went through four rounds of PCR with nested alpha and beta constant-region primers together with the SP2 primer. A single-stranded oligonucleotide bearing the SP2 primer plus a 12-nucleotide UMI was ligated onto the 3' end of the cDNA by T4 RNA ligase 1. The ligation reaction was kept at 16 degrees C for about 18-25 hours. PCR2 was usually performed as a SYBR Green qPCR and halted at a preset threshold so that over-amplification would not occur. Apart from the first purification, every purification step used Agencourt AMPure XP magnetic beads. Libraries were quantified by Qubit and checked on a TapeStation, where a main peak was expected near 650 bp. The pooled libraries were sequenced on an Illumina MiSeq using v2 2x251 paired-end kits, which usually yielded roughly 0.95-2.2 million reads per sample. Each sample library was pooled at approximately 4 nM, and about 5-7.5% PhiX was included to improve cluster recognition. Per the original workflow: V and J genes were assigned to Demultiplexor-processed FASTQ reads by Decombinator through tag matching, with a single base-pair mismatch being allowed. Collapsinator relied on UMIs to fix sequencing errors as well as frequency errors caused by PCR heterogeneity. TCRs were translated and CDR3s were extracted from the conserved cysteine to the FGXG phenylalanine by CDR3Translator, with non-productive sequences being flagged. Gini, Shannon entropy and inverse Simpson indices were computed after subsampling the repertoires to the same number of UMI-defined TCRs. Clonotype abundance distributions were fitted to a power law by maximum likelihood within the linear range. On one naive CD8 sample, the pipeline and MIGEC gave similar UMI counts, unique TCR numbers and clonal distributions. One analysis removed from the naive repertoire any naive TCRs that were also found in any memory subset from the same donor. A set of some 7,600 CMV-associated CDR3 sequences, compiled from VDJdb and a published dataset, was used to search the repertoires. The public reads were reanalyzed by TCRdb: fastp trimming at Q25, MiXCR alignment, in-frame beta chains only. Records with the same CDR3 protein are collapsed into one entry carrying the most frequent genes and DNA. The V and J calls reflect TCRdb's pipeline rather than the authors' work. The sample table holds approximately 150,000 distinct CDR3 sequences, of which approximately 21% were seen once. The ten largest clones capture roughly 0.68% of the sample.

From the second PCR step onward, the TCR alpha chain libraries and the TCR beta chain libraries were amplified separately. The CMV status of each donor was determined by measuring IFNgamma production from CD4+ T cells after fresh PBMCs had been stimulated overnight with CMV viral lysate. Using Miltenyi beads, CD4 T cells were first positively selected, and CD8 T cells were then positively selected from the CD4-negative fraction. Cells stained for CD3, CD4, CD8, CD45RA, CD27 and a live/dead dye were sorted on a BD Aria II into four subsets by CD45RA and CD27. A few healthy volunteers provided blood, and each donor's sample was split into CD4 and CD8 T cells and then further divided into four differentiation subsets. Roughly 110 ml of peripheral blood was collected from each donor, and PBMC were isolated by Ficoll-Paque PLUS density-gradient centrifugation. Sorted cells were lysed in RLT buffer, after which RNA was extracted using a Qiagen RNeasy kit and stored at -80 degrees C.

This clonotype was picked up a small number of times. Its target antigen remains unknown. One base away there is no much larger clone; base qualities are not given. Unmatched junction bases come to 3, with V trimmed by 1 base and J by 0 bases. According to the germline V gene, CDR1 reads SQVTM and CDR2 reads ANQGSEA. CDR3 length: 14 amino acids, cysteine to phenylalanine. Just CDR3 DNA is preserved here, 42 bases in frame from base 1. This TCR was sampled from a human donor in good health. Rearrangement joined TRBV29-1 to TRBJ2-7, and TRBD2 matches 7 of the central bases. Sequencing input: naive CD8+ T cells from blood. The intended sense of this specimen's cell subset or site label: naive T cells, CD45RA high CD27+. The DNA is as follows: TGCAGCGTTGAAGGGCGGGGGAGCTCCTACGAGCAGTACTTC. It encodes CSVEGRGSSYEQYF.